A single sample is the source of the 27 T cell receptor beta chains below, sequenced in a study of post-analysis software for immune sequencing data. These receptors are not linked to any known antigen. Regarding the study as a whole: Four or five TRBV segments, TRBV5-6, TRBV5-1 and TRBV20-1 among them, were found more frequent in patients than controls.

cDNA libraries for TCR beta contained unique molecular identifiers. In TCRdb, the PCR reads were re-called with MiXCR into one record per CDR3 protein. This repertoire shows about 380,000 distinct CDR3 sequences, about a third found once; its top ten account for over 10%. The source material was blood. Receptor source: a girl aged 5-17 years with multiple sclerosis.

J is TRBJ2-5 and V is TRBV29-1; 11 bases align to TRBD2. V was pared by 2 bases and J by 5 bases, with 10 bases of the junction left unmatched. This CDR3 comprises 16 residues. From germline, CDR1 is SQVTM and CDR2 ANQGSEA. The CDR3 is CSVEKSWASGRETQYF. The DNA for the CDR3 is TGCAGCGTTGAAAAGTCATGGGCTAGCGGGAGGGAGACCCAGTACTTC.

This sequence joins TRBV20-1 and TRBJ2-5, with D possibly being TRBD1 or TRBD2 (7 bases each). Trimming stripped 4 bases from V and 2 bases from J, with 20 bases between. Germline-derived CDR1 and CDR2 are DFQATT and SNEGSKA (reference sequence). The CDR3 has 16 residues. The DNA for the CDR3 is TGCAGTGCTAAGGGGGCTAGCGGAAAAAAGCAAGAGACCCAGTACTTC. Amino acids: CSAKGASGKKQETQYF.

This clonotype was picked up many times. The rearrangement links TRBV20-1 to TRBJ2-1; 8 nucleotides align to TRBD2. The CDR3 sequence is 13 residues long. The V and J ends lost 8 bases and 8 bases, in that order; junction bases with no gene match: 11. CDR1 and CDR2 (germline): DFQATT, SNEGSKA (reference sequence). DNA of the CDR3: TGCAGTTCACTTTCCGGGGGGGACCATGAGCAGTTCTTC. Its protein product is CSSLSGGDHEQFF.

This clonotype has only a few counts. This sequence joins TRBV10-3 and TRBJ2-5, with D perhaps matching TRBD1 (6 bases). Germline CDR1 ENHRY, CDR2 SYGVKD. V gave up 10 bases and J gave up 3 bases, with 18 bases separating them. The CDR3 loop spans 14 amino acids. In nucleotides, the CDR3 is TGTGCCACAAGTGCCAGGGGCAGCGAAGAGACCCAGTACTTC. It is translated as CATSARGSEETQYF.

In its sample, this clonotype was seen a few times. The chain carries TRBV20-1 and TRBJ2-3, with 9 bases identical to TRBD1. The V gene end was trimmed by 7 bases and the J gene end by 4 bases; junction bases not matched to a gene: 9. There are 14 residues in the CDR3. The germline CDR1 and CDR2 sequences are DFQATT and SNEGSKA (reference sequence). DNA of the CDR3: TGCAGTGGGGGACAGGGTTGGGCCGCAGATACGCAGTATTTT. This gives the protein CSGGQGWAADTQYF.

About this clonotype: A much larger clonotype is one base distant, so this may be a read error. The chain uses TRBV20-1 and TRBJ2-5, with no clear D. Germline CDR1 and CDR2: DFQATT and SNEGSKA (reference sequence). The CDR3 loop spans 12 amino acids. The CDR3 nucleotides read TGCAGGGCCCCTAGGATTGAAGAGACCCAGTACTTC. This encodes CRAPRIEETQYF.

This clonotype was observed a few times. V and J are TRBV6-1 and TRBJ2-3; D remains ambiguous. The CDR3 totals 14 residues. V was trimmed by 6 bases and J by 0 bases, leaving 10 bases between them. CDR1 MNHNS and CDR2 SASEGT come from the germline V gene. This chain's CDR3 is CASRQLASTDTQYF. CDR3 coding DNA: TGTGCCAGCAGACAGCTCGCCAGCACAGATACGCAGTATTTT.

This clonotype occurred once. The chain links TRBV12-3 or TRBV12-4 to TRBJ1-1, with D perhaps matching TRBD1 (5 bases). This CDR3 contains 12 residues. V lost 7 bases and J lost 11, with 17 bases in between. CDR3 in amino acids: CASTRGVGVAFF. DNA for the CDR3: TGTGCCAGCACCCGAGGGGTGGGTGTGGCTTTCTTT.

J is TRBJ2-7 and V is TRBV12-3 or TRBV12-4; 9 bases match TRBD1. This CDR3 has 15 amino acids. The ends lost 2 bases at V and 7 bases at J; junction bases unmatched: 9. In DNA, the CDR3 is TGTGCCAGCAGTTTATCCGGGACAGGGCTTTCAGAGCAGTACTTC. Its protein is CASSLSGTGLSEQYF.

This clonotype was counted a few times. The rearrangement joins TRBV5-1 to TRBJ1-4; 8 nucleotides agree with TRBD1. V lost 4 bases to trimming and J lost 8 bases; unmatched junction nucleotides: 7. The CDR3 has 14 residues. Germline values: CDR1 SGHRS, CDR2 YFSETQ. CDR3 in DNA: TGCGCCAGCAGCCCGACAGGGGAGGGGGAAAAACTGTTTTTT. Encoded protein: CASSPTGEGEKLFF.

This chain connects TRBV4-3 to TRBJ1-2; 9 nucleotides agree with TRBD1. Germline V gene data show CDR1 as LGHNA and CDR2 as YSLEER. The V segment lost 3 bases and the J segment 5 bases; nucleotides outside the gene matches: 10. This CDR3 spans 16 amino acids. CDR3 protein: CASSHAQGAAGYGYTF. Written as DNA, the CDR3 is TGCGCCAGCAGCCATGCACAGGGGGCAGCGGGGTATGGCTACACCTTC.

The chain couples TRBV14 to TRBJ2-3; 12 bases are shared with TRBD2. Germline CDR1 and CDR2: SGHDN and FVKESK. V trimming: 1 base; J trimming: 6 bases; junction bases outside the gene matches: 5. This CDR3 is built from 16 residues. The CDR3 protein is CASSQGLAGALDTQYF. The CDR3 region has the DNA TGTGCCAGCAGCCAAGGACTAGCGGGGGCCCTGGATACGCAGTATTTT. The full variable domain, rest sourced from reference TRBV14 and TRBJ2-3, is EAGVTQFPSHSVIEKGQTVTLRCDPISGHDNLYWYRRVMGKEIKFLLHFVKESKQDESGMPNNRFLAERTGGTYSTLKVQPAELEDSGVYFCASSQGLAGALDTQYFGPGTRLTVL.

J is TRBJ2-3 and V is TRBV6-2 or TRBV6-3; possible D gene TRBD2, 7 bases. Trimming pared 6 bases from V and 3 bases from J, leaving 13 bases between. The CDR3 is made up of 14 amino acids. The germline gives CDR1 MNHEY, CDR2 SVGEGT. The CDR3 coding sequence is TGTGCCAGCAGGGGAGGGGGGGCGACAGATACGCAGTATTTT. It translates to CASRGGGATDTQYF.

A few counts support this clonotype. The chain links TRBV28 to TRBJ2-4; TRBD2 is a possible D gene (5 bases). V was shortened by 6 bases and J by 13 bases, with 13 bases between the two germline ends. CDR3 size: 11 residues. CDR1 and CDR2 (germline): MDHEN, SYDVKM. This CDR3 reads CASSSEAWQYF. In DNA form, the CDR3 reads TGTGCCAGCAGCTCGGAGGCCTGGCAGTACTTC.

This clonotype was seen more than once but under ten times. CDR3 DNA sequence: TGCAGTGCTAGAGACAGAACGAACTATAATTCACCCCTCCACTTT. This gives the protein CSARDRTNYNSPLHF. The chain couples TRBV20-1 to TRBJ1-6; D gene uncertain. The V gene's germline CDR1 is DFQATT and CDR2 SNEGSKA (reference sequence). CDR3 size: 15 residues. V dropped 0 bases and J dropped 3 bases, with 9 bases sitting between them.

V usage is TRBV5-1 and J usage is TRBJ2-7; 7 nucleotides line up with TRBD1. The CDR3 extends over 13 amino acids. The V and J ends lost 7 bases and 2 bases, in that order; junction bases with no gene match: 6. Germline loops: CDR1 SGHRS, CDR2 YFSETQ. CDR3 residues: CASGTDSPYEQYF. CDR3 nucleotide sequence: TGCGCCAGCGGGACAGACAGCCCCTACGAGCAGTACTTC.

The V and J genes are TRBV7-2 and TRBJ1-4, with D uncertain. The germline V and J ends were trimmed by 1 base and 8 bases, with 14 bases remaining between them. The CDR3 loop spans 15 amino acids. Germline CDR1 SGHTA, CDR2 FQGNSA. DNA of the CDR3: TGTGCCAGCAGCTTAGTAGGGATGAGGAGGGAAAAACTGTTTTTT. Translation gives CASSLVGMRREKLFF.

The chain recombines TRBV4-1 with TRBJ1-2; perhaps TRBD1 as D (5 bases). CDR3 length equals 13 residues. Per germline, CDR1 MGHRA and CDR2 YSYEKL. The V end lost 0 bases, the J end lost 6 bases, and 8 bases lay between the germline ends. CDR3 region: CASSQEWGDGYTF. Written as DNA, the CDR3 is TGCGCCAGCAGCCAAGAATGGGGGGATGGCTACACCTTC.

This clonotype was seen only a few times. This chain connects TRBV3-1 to TRBJ2-7, with 7 bases aligning to TRBD1. The V and J ends lost 3 bases and 3 bases, in that order; junction bases with no gene match: 2. CDR1 LGHDT and CDR2 YNNKEL come from the germline V gene (reference sequence). The CDR3 is made up of 13 amino acids. This CDR3 reads CASSHRQGYEQYF. DNA of the CDR3: TGTGCCAGCAGCCATCGACAGGGCTACGAGCAGTACTTC.

The chain uses TRBV27 and TRBJ2-3, with 7 positions matching TRBD2. The germline gives CDR1 MNHEY, CDR2 SMNVEV (reference sequence). V was pared by 3 bases and J by 2 bases, with 8 bases of the junction left unmatched. CDR3 size: 16 residues. The DNA of the CDR3 is TGTGCCAGCAGTTTCCTTTTGGGGGGGAACACAGATACGCAGTATTTT. Its translation: CASSFLLGGNTDTQYF.

This clonotype was seen only once. This chain joins TRBV27 and TRBJ1-2; a weak D match, TRBD1 (5 bases). In germline, CDR1 is MNHEY, CDR2 SMNVEV (reference sequence). The CDR3 extends over 13 amino acids. Trimming cost V 2 bases and J 7 bases, with 11 bases left between them. The CDR3 loop reads CASSLVGRGGYTF. The CDR3 nucleotides are TGTGCCAGCAGTTTAGTGGGGCGCGGTGGCTACACCTTC.

This clonotype came up a few times. Possible read error: a much larger clone is one base away. V usage is TRBV5-6 and J usage is TRBJ2-1; D is perhaps TRBD2 (5 bases). Germline V CDR1 and CDR2: SGHDT, YYEEEE. This CDR3 is built from 15 residues. V was clipped by 1 base and J by 6 bases, with 14 bases between them. The CDR3 region has the DNA TGTGCCAGCAGCTTGATGGTACTAGTCGGCAATGAGCAGTTCTTC. Translation gives CASSLMVLVGNEQFF.

The chain employs TRBV11-2 and TRBJ2-5, with D hard to call. Trimming left V 5 bases short and J 2 bases short, with 18 bases between. Germline V lookup: CDR1 SGHAT, CDR2 FQNNGV. The CDR3 has 16 residues. The CDR3: CASSPPHLRLQETQYF. CDR3 sequence (DNA): TGTGCCAGCAGCCCCCCCCACCTTCGATTACAAGAGACCCAGTACTTC. Variable domain in full (rest from reference TRBV11-2 and TRBJ2-5): EAGVAQSPRYKIIEKRQSVAFWCNPISGHATLYWYQQILGQGPKLLIQFQNNGVVDDSQLPKDRFSAERLKGVDSTLKIQPAKLEDSAVYLCASSPPHLRLQETQYFGPGTRLLVL.

This clonotype showed up just a few times. The V and J genes are TRBV10-3 and TRBJ2-7, with D uncertain. V lost 4 bases and J 3 bases, leaving 4 bases between the germline ends. CDR3 length: 11 residues. Germline CDR1 and CDR2: ENHRY and SYGVKD. CDR3 in amino acids: CAISGGYEQYF. In DNA, the CDR3 is TGTGCCATCAGTGGGGGCTACGAGCAGTACTTC.

V and J are TRBV3-1 and TRBJ2-7; unclear D gene. Germline lookup yields CDR1 LGHDT and CDR2 YNNKEL (reference sequence). The V and J ends lost 0 bases and 10 bases respectively, with 10 bases between them. The CDR3 covers 12 residues. CDR3 in DNA: TGTGCCAGCAGCCAAGATAAGTCTACACAGTACTTC. It yields the protein CASSQDKSTQYF.

The rearrangement uses TRBV7-9 and TRBJ2-3, with D perhaps given as TRBD1 or TRBD2 (6 bases each). Germline CDR1 SEHNR, CDR2 FQNEAQ (reference sequence). The ends were cut back, 5 bases at V and 6 bases at J, with 15 bases in the middle. The CDR3 has 14 amino acids. CDR3 sequence (DNA): TGTGCCAGCAGCGACACGGGGGCGGCGGATACGCAGTATTTT. Protein product: CASSDTGAADTQYF. Supplemented by reference TRBV7-9 and TRBJ2-3, the full variable domain reads DTGVSQNPRHKITKRGQNVTFRCDPISEHNRLYWYRQTLGQGPEFLTYFQNEAQLEKSRLLSDRFSAERPKGSFSTLEIQRTEQGDSAMYLCASSDTGAADTQYFGPGTRLTVL.

This clonotype was seen a few times. The chain uses TRBV6-2 or TRBV6-3 and TRBJ1-5, with 9 bases identical to TRBD1. The length of the CDR3 is 17 residues. The trim removed 5 bases at V and 1 base at J, leaving 9 bases unmatched. Germline V CDR1 and CDR2: MNHEY, SVGEGT. CDR3 in amino acids: CASSPSHRGRSNQPQHF. As DNA, the CDR3 is TGTGCCAGCAGTCCTAGTCACAGGGGGCGAAGCAATCAGCCCCAGCATTTT.